A single sample is the source of the 17 T cell receptor beta chains below, sequenced in a study of regulatory T cells in long-lasting Graves disease. Time point defined: newly diagnosed GD, antithyroid drugs for less than 3 months. Extracted RNA from PBMCs served as the source of the TCR library. Building of the TCR beta libraries involved iRepertoire HTBI primers and Arm-PCR of CDR3 regions. TCRdb re-derived calls from the multiplex PCR reads in MiXCR, one entry per CDR3 protein. The sample shows approximately 540,000 distinct CDR3 sequences, approximately 12% of them seen only once. These records were also assigned to another study, of T cells in Graves' hyperthyroidism and ophthalmopathy.

Specimen: peripheral blood mononuclear cells (PBMCs), collected at new diagnosis, from a patient treated with antithyroid drugs. Source of these receptors: a woman aged 30 to 39 with Graves disease.

The sample holds many counts of this clonotype. The V call is TRBV3-1, the J call TRBJ2-1; D is uncertain. V was shortened by 4 bases and J by 4 bases, with 26 bases between the two germline ends. Germline lookup yields CDR1 LGHDT and CDR2 YNNKEL (reference sequence). There are 19 residues in the CDR3. In nucleotides, the CDR3 is TGTGCCAGCAGCCCGCTTTCCCTCCGCGGCAGAGAAAAATACAATGAGCAGTTCTTC. Protein sequence: CASSPLSLRGREKYNEQFF.

This clonotype has a count of ten or more. The chain joins TRBV20-1 to TRBJ2-3; possible D gene TRBD2, 6 bases. CDR3 length equals 14 residues. CDR1 and CDR2 from the germline V gene are DFQATT and SNEGSKA (reference sequence). Trimming left V 5 bases short and J 4 bases short, with 16 bases between. The CDR3 DNA sequence: TGCAGTGCTGCGGGACTGCAAACGCCAGATACGCAGTATTTT. This translates into CSAAGLQTPDTQYF.

There are many counts of this clonotype. The chain recombines TRBV2 with TRBJ2-1; 9 bases fit TRBD1. This CDR3 region has 14 residues. Germline CDR1 reads SNHLY; CDR2 reads FYNNEI. V lost 8 bases, J lost 7 bases, and 9 bases stayed unmatched. The chain's CDR3 is CASGAQGARNEQFF. DNA of the CDR3: TGTGCCAGCGGGGCACAGGGGGCGAGGAATGAGCAGTTCTTC.

This clonotype appeared a few times. In DNA form, the CDR3 reads TGTGCCAGCAGTTACTCAGCCTCTGGGGCCAACGTCCTGACTTTC. The encoded protein is CASSYSASGANVLTF. The V gene is TRBV6-2 or TRBV6-3, the J gene TRBJ2-6, with no clear D. Germline values: CDR1 MNHEY, CDR2 SVGEGT. V shed 0 bases and J shed 0 bases, with 3 bases lying between them. This CDR3 contains 15 residues.

The chain is built from TRBV29-1 and TRBJ1-4; 8 bases align to TRBD1. J lost 8 bases, V lost 4 bases, and 9 bases had no gene match. The CDR3 consists of 14 residues. Germline V CDR1 and CDR2: SQVTM, ANQGSEA. CDR3 sequence reads: CSVVVGTGLEKLFF. CDR3 coding DNA: TGCAGCGTTGTTGTCGGGACAGGCCTAGAAAAACTGTTTTTT. Complete variable domain (other parts from reference TRBV29-1 and TRBJ1-4): SAVISQKPSRDICQRGTSLTIQCQVDSQVTMMFWYRQQPGQSLTLIATANQGSEATYESGFVIDKFPISRPNLTFSTLTVSNMSPEDSSIYLCSVVVGTGLEKLFFGSGTQLSVL.

This clonotype was counted only a few times. The V call is TRBV19, the J call TRBJ2-7; 7 positions agree with TRBD1. The length of the CDR3 is 14 residues. The germline CDR1 and CDR2 sequences are LNHDA and SQIVND (reference sequence). V lost 3 bases and J lost 3; bases outside the gene matches: 5. The CDR3, as DNA: TGTGCCAGTAGTATCGGGGCAGGGGGCTACGAGCAGTACTTC. This gives the protein CASSIGAGGYEQYF. The entire variable domain, with the rest obtained from reference TRBV19 and TRBJ2-7, is as follows: DGGITQSPKYLFRKEGQNVTLSCEQNLNHDAMYWYRQDPGQGLRLIYYSQIVNDFQKGDIAEGYSVSREKKESFPLTVTSAQKNPTAFYLCASSIGAGGYEQYFGPGTRLTVT.

This clonotype has a count of ten or more. The chain links TRBV2 to TRBJ2-3; TRBD1 or TRBD2 may be the D gene (5 bases each). The CDR3 loop spans 14 amino acids. Germline-derived CDR1 and CDR2 are SNHLY and FYNNEI. V was cut by 3 bases and J by 9 bases, with 16 bases left in between. CDR3 protein: CASSETGPSGTQYF. In DNA form, the CDR3 reads TGTGCCAGCAGTGAGACGGGGCCCAGTGGGACGCAGTATTTT.

This clonotype was counted many times. This chain links TRBV2 with TRBJ2-3; D may be TRBD1 or TRBD2 (6 bases each). V gave up 6 bases and J gave up 5 bases, with 18 bases separating them. Looked up from germline, CDR1 is SNHLY and CDR2 is FYNNEI. This CDR3 comprises 15 residues. The CDR3 nucleotides read TGTGCCAGCAGCTCAGGGGCGGGGTTCATAGATACGCAGTATTTT. Translating gives CASSSGAGFIDTQYF.

This clonotype was recorded at least ten times. J is TRBJ1-2 and V is TRBV7-9, with D unresolved. Trimming left V 5 bases short and J 8 bases short, with 27 bases between. Germline V gene lookup returns CDR1 SEHNR and CDR2 FQNEAQ (reference sequence). This CDR3 spans 17 amino acids. CDR3: CASSAKLSPGEMGGYTF. For the CDR3, the DNA is TGTGCCAGCAGCGCTAAACTGTCCCCTGGGGAAATGGGAGGCTACACCTTC. The full variable domain, completed using reference TRBV7-9 and TRBJ1-2, is DTGVSQNPRHKITKRGQNVTFRCDPISEHNRLYWYRQTLGQGPEFLTYFQNEAQLEKSRLLSDRFSAERPKGSFSTLEIQRTEQGDSAMYLCASSAKLSPGEMGGYTFGSGTRLTVV.

The V call is TRBV5-4, the J call TRBJ2-1; 12 positions match TRBD2. The CDR3 consists of 14 residues. The germline gives CDR1 SGHNT, CDR2 YYREEE (reference sequence). Germline trimming cut 7 bases from V and 8 bases from J; bases unmatched to any gene: 7. CDR3 region: CASQLAGGLYEQFF. The CDR3 DNA reads TGTGCCAGCCAACTAGCGGGAGGTCTCTATGAGCAGTTCTTC.

The table lists this clonotype with a few counts. J is TRBJ2-7 and V is TRBV28; D ambiguous. Germline loops: CDR1 MDHEN, CDR2 SYDVKM. Between the trimmed V and J ends, which lost 8 bases and 6 bases, there was a span of 17 bases. This CDR3 has 13 residues. In DNA, the CDR3 is TGTGCCAGCCATCCTCGGCTCCTGGGCGAGCAGTACTTC. It yields the protein CASHPRLLGEQYF.

This clonotype was found many times. The J gene is TRBJ2-1, the V gene TRBV7-2; TRBD2 matches 7 bases. The CDR3 consists of 17 residues. With 0 bases clipped from V and 3 bases from J, the junction kept 8 bases outside the gene matches. The germline CDR1 and CDR2 sequences are SGHTA and FQGNSA. In nucleotides, the CDR3 is TGTGCCAGCAGCTTAGCGCGTGTGGGGGGGGGCTACAATGAGCAGTTCTTC. It encodes CASSLARVGGGYNEQFF. The variable domain in full, with the rest retrieved from reference TRBV7-2 and TRBJ2-1, is GAGVSQSPSNKVTEKGKDVELRCDPISGHTALYWYRQSLGQGLEFLIYFQGNSAPDKSGLPSDRFSAERTGGSVSTLTIQRTQQEDSAVYLCASSLARVGGGYNEQFFGPGTRLTVL.

This clonotype has a count of ten or more. V and J are TRBV18 and TRBJ2-1; D remains unclear. The CDR3 consists of 14 residues. V lost 3 bases to trimming and J lost 7 bases, with 13 bases between them. Germline CDR1 is KGHSH and CDR2 is LQKENI. As DNA, the CDR3 is TGTGCCAGCTCACCTCAAGCCCGGGTTAATGAGCAGTTCTTC. It codes for CASSPQARVNEQFF. The whole variable domain, filled in from reference TRBV18 and TRBJ2-1, reads NAGVMQNPRHLVRRRGQEARLRCSPMKGHSHVYWYRQLPEEGLKFMVYLQKENIIDESGMPKERFSAEFPKEGPSILRIQQVVRGDSAAYFCASSPQARVNEQFFGPGTRLTVL.

In this sample, this clonotype turned up many times. V and J are TRBV30 and TRBJ1-2; D uncertain. V shed 3 bases and J shed 4 bases, with 9 bases lying between them. Germline lookup yields CDR1 GTSNPN and CDR2 SVGIG (reference sequence). This CDR3 contains 12 residues. CDR3 nucleotides: TGTGCCTGGAGGGCGGGCGGCTATGGCTACACCTTC. It is translated as CAWRAGGYGYTF.

This clonotype was found a few times. The CDR3 coding sequence is TGTGCCAGCAGCTTTGGGGGGGCGCTTGAAGAGACCCAGTACTTC. Translation gives CASSFGGALEETQYF. The chain is built from TRBV5-4 and TRBJ2-5, with D possibly TRBD2 on 7 matching bases. Germline CDR1 SGHNT, CDR2 YYREEE (reference sequence). The V and J ends lost 2 bases and 3 bases respectively, with 14 bases between them. The CDR3 is 15 amino acids.

This clonotype was recorded at least ten times. This rearrangement joins TRBV7-2 to TRBJ1-6, with TRBD1 matching over 10 bases. With 2 bases clipped from V and 9 bases from J, the junction kept 10 bases outside the gene matches. CDR1 is SGHTA and CDR2 is FQGNSA in the germline V gene. The CDR3 is 17 amino acids. DNA of the CDR3: TGTGCCAGCAGCTTAAGAAGGACGGGACAGGGGCTTTCACCCCTCCACTTT. As protein: CASSLRRTGQGLSPLHF.

This clonotype came up many times. The V and J genes are TRBV20-1 and TRBJ1-2; a possible D gene is TRBD1 (5 bases). CDR3 length equals 18 residues. Germline V gene sequence: CDR1 DFQATT, CDR2 SNEGSKA (reference sequence). V was pared by 0 bases and J by 2 bases, with 22 bases between. The CDR3 DNA sequence: TGCAGTGCTAGAGATCCCCCGGGGCCCATCGCGTTGAACTATGGCTACACCTTC. It is translated as CSARDPPGPIALNYGYTF.